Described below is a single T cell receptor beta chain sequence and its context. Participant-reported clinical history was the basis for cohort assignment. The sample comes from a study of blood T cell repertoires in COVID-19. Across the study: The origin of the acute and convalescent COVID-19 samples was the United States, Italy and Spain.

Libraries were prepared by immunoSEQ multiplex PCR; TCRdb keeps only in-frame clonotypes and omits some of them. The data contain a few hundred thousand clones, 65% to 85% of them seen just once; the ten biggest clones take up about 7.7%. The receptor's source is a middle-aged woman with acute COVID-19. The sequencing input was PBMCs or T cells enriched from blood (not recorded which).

CDR3 nucleotide sequence: TGTGCCAGCAGCTTAACGAGGGGGCTGGAGACCCAGTACTTC. It codes for CASSLTRGLETQYF. This chain joins TRBV7-3 and TRBJ2-5; 7 positions agree with TRBD1. Germline V CDR1 and CDR2: SGHTA, FQGTGA. With 0 bases clipped from V and 5 bases from J, the junction kept 3 bases outside the gene matches. The CDR3 contains 14 residues.